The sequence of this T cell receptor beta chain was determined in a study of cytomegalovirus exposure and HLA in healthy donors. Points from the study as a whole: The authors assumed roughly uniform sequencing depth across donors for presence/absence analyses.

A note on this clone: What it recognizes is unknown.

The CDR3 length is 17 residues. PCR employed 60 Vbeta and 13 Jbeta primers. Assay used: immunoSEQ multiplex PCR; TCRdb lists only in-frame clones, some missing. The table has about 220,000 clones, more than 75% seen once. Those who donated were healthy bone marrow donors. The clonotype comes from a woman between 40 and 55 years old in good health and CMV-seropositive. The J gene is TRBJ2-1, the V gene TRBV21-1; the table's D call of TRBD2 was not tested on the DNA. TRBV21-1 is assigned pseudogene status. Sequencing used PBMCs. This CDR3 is CASSKDGRLAGYNEQFF. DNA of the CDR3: TGTGCCAGCAGCAAAGACGGAAGACTAGCCGGTTACAATGAGCAGTTCTTC.